This is a list of T cell receptor beta chains from one sample in a study of T cells in Graves' hyperthyroidism and ophthalmopathy. TCRdb re-called the multiplex PCR reads through MiXCR, storing one row per CDR3 protein. This sample has about 530,000 distinct CDR3 sequences, with roughly 15% found just once. The material sequenced was blood. These receptors were taken from a woman aged 18-30 years with Graves' ophthalmopathy. The CDR3 runs from the conserved cysteine through the conserved F or W. D genes are given only for firm matches. Clone size is shown for a subset of rows, as once, few, many or a class of expanded clone.

size: NA; V: TRBV3-1; D: TRBD1; J: TRBJ1-4; DNA: TGTGCCAGCAGCCATGGGGGCAGGGGGAATAATGAAAAACTGTTTTTT; CDR3: CASSHGGRGNNEKLFF
size: few; V: TRBV2; D: NA; J: TRBJ2-5; DNA: TGTGCCAGCGAGGTGGGTTCATGGGAGACCCAGTACTTC; CDR3: CASEVGSWETQYF
size: many; V: TRBV27; D: NA; J: TRBJ2-3; DNA: TGTGCCAGCAGTCGAGCGGTGACTAGCACAGATACGCAGTATTTT; CDR3: CASSRAVTSTDTQYF
size: few; V: TRBV7-3; D: TRBD1; J: TRBJ1-5; DNA: TGTGCCAGCAGCCCCCTCGGGCGACAGGGATCCAATCAGCCCCAGCATTTT; CDR3: CASSPLGRQGSNQPQHF
size: NA; V: TRBV2; D: TRBD2; J: TRBJ2-5; DNA: TGCGCCAGCTCATCCCGGCCTAGCGGGAGAGAGACCCACTACTTC; CDR3: CASSSRPSGRETHYF
size: few; V: TRBV20-1; D: NA; J: TRBJ1-1; DNA: TGCAGTGCTAGAACGTTTGATGGGAACACTGAAGCTTTCTTT; CDR3: CSARTFDGNTEAFF
size: many; V: TRBV20-1; D: NA; J: TRBJ2-1; DNA: TGCAGTGCTAGAGACCGGGACTCTAACTACAATGAGCAGTTCTTC; CDR3: CSARDRDSNYNEQFF
size: NA; V: TRBV9; D: TRBD2; J: TRBJ2-2; DNA: TGTGCCAGCAGCGTAGGAGGACTAGCGGGGGGCGCGAACACCGGGGAGCTGTTTTTT; CDR3: CASSVGGLAGGANTGELFF
size: NA; V: TRBV7-9; D: TRBD2; J: TRBJ2-7; DNA: TGTGCCAGCGCTTATCTAGCGGCGGGGGAGCAGTACTTC; CDR3: CASAYLAAGEQYF
size: many; V: TRBV11-2; D: TRBD2; J: TRBJ2-1; DNA: TGTGCCAGCAGCCCCCCTAGCGGGGGGGTCGATGAGCAGTTCTTC; CDR3: CASSPPSGGVDEQFF
size: many; V: TRBV12-3/TRBV12-4; D: NA; J: TRBJ1-5; DNA: TGTGCCAGCAGTTCGGATTTGGGCAATCAGCCCCAGCATTTT; CDR3: CASSSDLGNQPQHF
size: few; V: TRBV7-2; D: NA; J: TRBJ2-3; DNA: TGTGCCAGCAGCAGGGGGGGGCTAGCGGCCACAGATACGCAGTATTTT; CDR3: CASSRGGLAATDTQYF
size: few; V: TRBV12-3/TRBV12-4; D: NA; J: TRBJ1-4; DNA: TGTGCCAGCAGTGAACCAGGGTTGTTTGGCGAAAAACTGTTTTTT; CDR3: CASSEPGLFGEKLFF
size: many; V: TRBV12-5; D: NA; J: TRBJ1-1; DNA: TGTGCTAGTGGTTTGGTACCCTACCAAGATAGGGTCTCGCTGATGAACACTGAAGCTTTCTTT; CDR3: CASGLVPYQDRVSLMNTEAFF
size: NA; V: TRBV7-2; D: TRBD2; J: TRBJ2-1; DNA: TGTGCCAGCAGCGGAGGGAGGGCCTACAATGAGCAGTTCTTC; CDR3: CASSGGRAYNEQFF
size: few; V: TRBV5-8; D: NA; J: TRBJ1-1; DNA: TGTGCCAGCAGCTTGGCCATATGGGGCACTGAAGCTTTCTTT; CDR3: CASSLAIWGTEAFF
size: NA; V: TRBV19; D: TRBD1; J: TRBJ2-2; DNA: TGTGCCAGTATAATTAGACAGGGGGTCGACACCGGGGAGCTGTTTTTT; CDR3: CASIIRQGVDTGELFF
size: NA; V: TRBV7-2; D: NA; J: TRBJ1-4; DNA: TGTGCCAGCAGCTTAGGACAGACTGGGGGAAAACTGTTTTTT; CDR3: CASSLGQTGGKLFF
size: many; V: TRBV10-3; D: TRBD2; J: TRBJ2-3; DNA: TGTGCCATCAGTGAGGGGACTAAGGACACAGATACGCAGTATTTT; CDR3: CAISEGTKDTDTQYF
size: many; V: TRBV20-1; D: TRBD2; J: TRBJ2-1; DNA: TGCAGTGCTAGCGGGACTAGCGGGATCGATGAGCAGTTCTTC; CDR3: CSASGTSGIDEQFF
size: many; V: TRBV7-6; D: TRBD2; J: TRBJ2-3; DNA: TGTGCCAGCAGCCCGATTGTGCGGGAGGGCCAATCAGATACGCAGTATTTT; CDR3: CASSPIVREGQSDTQYF
size: few; V: TRBV28; D: NA; J: TRBJ2-7; DNA: TGTGCCAGCAGTTTCCCCAACGAGGGGGTCGAGCAGTACTTC; CDR3: CASSFPNEGVEQYF
size: NA; V: TRBV10-3; D: NA; J: TRBJ2-4; DNA: TGTGCCATCAGTGAGTCAGGTCAGGGAGCCAAAAACATTCAGTACTTC; CDR3: CAISESGQGAKNIQYF
size: once; V: TRBV5-1; D: NA; J: TRBJ2-3; DNA: TGCGCCAGCAGCTTGGTGGGGGCAGCCGGCGGTACAGATACGCAGTATTTT; CDR3: CASSLVGAAGGTDTQYF
size: NA; V: TRBV19; D: TRBD1; J: TRBJ1-5; DNA: TGTGCCAGTAGTATCACAGGGGGCAATCAGCCCCAGCATTTT; CDR3: CASSITGGNQPQHF
size: NA; V: TRBV5-1; D: TRBD2; J: TRBJ2-2; DNA: TGCGCCAGCAGCCGGACAGTGACTAGCGGGAGGGCGATGAACACCGGGGAGCTGTTTTTT; CDR3: CASSRTVTSGRAMNTGELFF
size: NA; V: TRBV14; D: NA; J: TRBJ2-4; DNA: TGTGCCAGCAGCCAAGTTGGGGGAGCCAAAAACATTCAGTACTTC; CDR3: CASSQVGGAKNIQYF
size: many; V: TRBV7-6; D: NA; J: TRBJ1-6; DNA: TGTGCCAGCAGCTCGACACTGAATTCACCCCTCCACTTT; CDR3: CASSSTLNSPLHF
size: many; V: TRBV12-3/TRBV12-4; D: NA; J: TRBJ1-2; DNA: TGTGCCAGCAGTTTAGGGCAGGGCACGGGCTACACCTTC; CDR3: CASSLGQGTGYTF
size: NA; V: TRBV30; D: TRBD2; J: TRBJ2-1; DNA: TGTGCCTGGAGCCTAGCGGGAGGTGCGGATGAGCAGTTCTTC; CDR3: CAWSLAGGADEQFF
size: many; V: TRBV6-2/TRBV6-3; D: TRBD2; J: TRBJ2-1; DNA: TGTGCCAGCAGTTACAGAATCGGGGGGGCGGACAATGAGCAGTTCTTC; CDR3: CASSYRIGGADNEQFF
size: many; V: TRBV27; D: NA; J: TRBJ2-3; DNA: TGTGCCAGCAGTTTCATAACTCCAACCACAGATACGCAGTATTTT; CDR3: CASSFITPTTDTQYF
size: few; V: TRBV29-1; D: TRBD2; J: TRBJ2-3; DNA: TGCAGCGTTGAAGATCTGACTAGCGGGAGGCTCACAGATACGCAGTATTTT; CDR3: CSVEDLTSGRLTDTQYF
size: many; V: TRBV7-2; D: NA; J: TRBJ2-7; DNA: TGTGCCAGCAGCTTAGCGTATCCCTACGAGCAGTACTTC; CDR3: CASSLAYPYEQYF
size: NA; V: TRBV7-9; D: NA; J: TRBJ2-1; DNA: TGTGCCAGCAGCTTAGGTGGGGGCCTCGATGAGCAGTTCTTC; CDR3: CASSLGGGLDEQFF
size: few; V: TRBV4-1; D: NA; J: TRBJ1-2; DNA: TGCGCCAGCAGCCGTCGAATCCGGGACACTGGATGGGACTATGGCTACACCTTC; CDR3: CASSRRIRDTGWDYGYTF
size: many; V: TRBV2; D: NA; J: TRBJ2-7; DNA: TGTGCCAGCAGTCGTAGTCAGCTCTACGAGCAGTACTTC; CDR3: CASSRSQLYEQYF
size: many; V: TRBV7-9; D: NA; J: TRBJ2-7; DNA: TGTGCCAGCAGCTTCCTTTCGGGCGATTTCTCCTACGAGCAGTACTTC; CDR3: CASSFLSGDFSYEQYF
size: NA; V: TRBV15; D: NA; J: TRBJ2-3; DNA: TGTGCCACCAGCAGGGCTTCAGGGTCGGGAACAGATACGCAGTATTTT; CDR3: CATSRASGSGTDTQYF
size: NA; V: TRBV11-2; D: NA; J: TRBJ1-6; DNA: TGTGCCAGCAGCCGAGACAGGTCACCCCTCCACTTT; CDR3: CASSRDRSPLHF
size: NA; V: TRBV29-1; D: TRBD1; J: TRBJ2-7; DNA: TGCAGCGTTGTACGGACAGGGGGCCACGAGCAGTACTTC; CDR3: CSVVRTGGHEQYF
size: many; V: TRBV6-1; D: TRBD2; J: TRBJ2-5; DNA: TGTGCCAGCAGTGCCACTAGCGGGGATAAGGAGACCCAGTACTTC; CDR3: CASSATSGDKETQYF
size: NA; V: TRBV5-6; D: TRBD2; J: TRBJ2-1; DNA: TGTGCCAGCAGCTGGGGGGGACGCGAGCAGTTCTTC; CDR3: CASSWGGREQFF
size: many; V: TRBV7-9; D: NA; J: TRBJ1-2; DNA: TGTGCCAGCAGCTTGACGGATACTAAGGGCTACACCTTC; CDR3: CASSLTDTKGYTF
size: NA; V: TRBV16; D: NA; J: TRBJ1-1; DNA: TGTGCCAGCAGCCTATCTGTTACCGGACAGCACACTGAAGCTTTCTTT; CDR3: CASSLSVTGQHTEAFF
size: many; V: TRBV3-1; D: TRBD1; J: TRBJ2-1; DNA: TGTGCCAGCAGCCAGGACCGGGACAGGGTCAATGAGCAGTTCTTC; CDR3: CASSQDRDRVNEQFF
size: NA; V: TRBV4-1; D: NA; J: TRBJ2-7; DNA: TGCTCCAGCAGCCAATCCCCCGACAGTGCCACCTACGAGCAGTACTTC; CDR3: CSSSQSPDSATYEQYF
size: few; V: TRBV6-1; D: TRBD1; J: TRBJ2-5; DNA: TGTGCCAGCAGTCGACAGGGCCTAGAGACCCAGTACTTC; CDR3: CASSRQGLETQYF
size: many; V: TRBV27; D: NA; J: TRBJ2-1; DNA: TGTGCCAGCAGTACCCTGGGACCATACAATGAGCAGTTCTTC; CDR3: CASSTLGPYNEQFF
size: many; V: TRBV5-1; D: NA; J: TRBJ1-1; DNA: TGCGCCAGCAGCTTCCAGGGCGACACTGAAGCTTTCTTT; CDR3: CASSFQGDTEAFF
size: NA; V: TRBV28; D: TRBD1; J: TRBJ1-1; DNA: TGTGCCAGCAGCCTCTTGGCGTTTCACAGGGGTAGGAGGGAGGGGGTAGCTTTCTTT; CDR3: CASSLLAFHRGRREGVAFF
size: many; V: TRBV28; D: TRBD1; J: TRBJ1-6; DNA: TGTGCCAGCAGTATGGACAGGGTGTCACCCCTCCACTTT; CDR3: CASSMDRVSPLHF
size: NA; V: TRBV30; D: NA; J: TRBJ1-5; DNA: TGTGCCTGGAGTGGGGGGATTAGCAATCAGCCCCAGCATTTT; CDR3: CAWSGGISNQPQHF
size: many; V: TRBV28; D: TRBD2; J: TRBJ2-5; DNA: TGTGCCAGCAGTCCTATCCTGACTAGCGGGGCGAGCGGGGAGACCCAGTACTTC; CDR3: CASSPILTSGASGETQYF
size: once; V: TRBV27; D: TRBD1; J: TRBJ1-6; DNA: TGTGCCAGTTTCCCTGGACAGGGAGGATCACCCCTCCACTTT; CDR3: CASFPGQGGSPLHF